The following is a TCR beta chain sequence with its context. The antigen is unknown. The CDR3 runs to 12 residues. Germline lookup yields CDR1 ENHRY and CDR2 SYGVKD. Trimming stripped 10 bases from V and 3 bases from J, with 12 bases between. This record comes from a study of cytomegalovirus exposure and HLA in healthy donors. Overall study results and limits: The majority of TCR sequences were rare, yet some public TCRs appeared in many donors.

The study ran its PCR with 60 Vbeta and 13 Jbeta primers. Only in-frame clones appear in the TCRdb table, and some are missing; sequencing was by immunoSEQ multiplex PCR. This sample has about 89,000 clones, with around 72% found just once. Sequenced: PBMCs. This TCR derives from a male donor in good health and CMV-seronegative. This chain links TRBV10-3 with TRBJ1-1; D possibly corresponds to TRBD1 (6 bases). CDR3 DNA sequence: TGTGCCACCCGACAGGAGGACACTGAAGCTTTCTTT. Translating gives CATRQEDTEAFF.